This is a list of T cell receptor beta chains from one sample in a study of blood T cells in healthy people across ages. From the 5' RACE reads, TCRdb called clonotypes with MiXCR, one entry per CDR3 protein. The sample has around 1,000,000 distinct CDR3 sequences, under 30% seen once. This sample was also put to use in a study of T cells of mothers and their children.

The sample taken for sequencing was blood. These receptors all come from a girl aged 2 to 10 in good health. Each CDR3 is given without its conserved first and last residue.

V gene: TRBV6-5
CDR3 protein: ASSYSRNNSPLH

V gene: TRBV7-8
CDR3 protein: ASSFRQYYGYT

V gene: TRBV11-2
CDR3 protein: ASSSYLGLAGGSFRGQF

V gene: TRBV5-6
CDR3 protein: ASNMAGVETEAF

V gene: TRBV6-2/TRBV6-3
CDR3 protein: ASKIGPVETQY

V gene: TRBV27
CDR3 protein: ASRTGGLGGYT

V gene: TRBV15
CDR3 protein: ATSREQGPYEQY

V gene: TRBV7-3
CDR3 protein: ASSFGDEQL

V gene: TRBV10-3
CDR3 protein: AISAGTSGGYEQF

V gene: TRBV11-2
CDR3 protein: ASSLEAGLEYNEQF

V gene: TRBV20-1
CDR3 protein: SAPRVSEGSDTQY

V gene: TRBV4-1
CDR3 protein: ASSQDARGVDEQF

V gene: TRBV15
CDR3 protein: ATSTNSDRKETQY

V gene: TRBV29-1
CDR3 protein: SVVIGVNEQY

V gene: TRBV20-1
CDR3 protein: SAKPSGIYEQY

V gene: TRBV7-2
CDR3 protein: ASSLGGGSADTQY

V gene: TRBV19
CDR3 protein: ASSIGDNEQF

V gene: TRBV28
CDR3 protein: ASNGQREGRYEQY

V gene: TRBV21-1
CDR3 protein: ASSPRVQGPYSGNTIY

V gene: TRBV29-1
CDR3 protein: SVDPATQETQY

V gene: TRBV20-1
CDR3 protein: SASPDPTDTQY

V gene: TRBV7-9
CDR3 protein: ASSSLAGSWDTQY

V gene: TRBV20-1
CDR3 protein: SASTSGRARNGEQF

V gene: TRBV7-2
CDR3 protein: ASILSIAGGERQY

V gene: TRBV4-1
CDR3 protein: ASSHVGMSETQY

V gene: TRBV20-1
CDR3 protein: SASPTGF

V gene: TRBV2
CDR3 protein: ASSLPWADSTDTQY

V gene: TRBV9
CDR3 protein: ASSPDRAHTEAF

V gene: TRBV29-1
CDR3 protein: SVKGGRSNTEAF

V gene: TRBV20-1
CDR3 protein: SAELLAGGPTSSYEQY

V gene: TRBV7-8
CDR3 protein: ASSLRAGEEGYT

V gene: TRBV29-1
CDR3 protein: SITRDHEQY

V gene: TRBV20-1
CDR3 protein: SARDHEAGLTGELF

V gene: TRBV6-5
CDR3 protein: ASKGGTEAF

V gene: TRBV28
CDR3 protein: ASSNQLNEQF

V gene: TRBV6-5
CDR3 protein: ASRKDGFQETQY

V gene: TRBV28
CDR3 protein: ASSPLTGDDEQY

V gene: TRBV5-1
CDR3 protein: ASRWGMNGYT

V gene: TRBV6-6
CDR3 protein: ASSYGGSPNIQY

V gene: TRBV20-1
CDR3 protein: SARDLLAPETQY

V gene: TRBV11-2
CDR3 protein: ASSLGQAPSWVKLF

V gene: TRBV29-1
CDR3 protein: SVELGLGGDEQY

V gene: TRBV20-1
CDR3 protein: SAPTSGPNEQF

V gene: TRBV4-1
CDR3 protein: ASSQDLRQGSYEQY

V gene: TRBV20-1
CDR3 protein: SARDWGEETQH

V gene: TRBV10-3
CDR3 protein: AISPQGGTQPQH

V gene: TRBV5-6
CDR3 protein: ASSLEDYEAF

V gene: TRBV9
CDR3 protein: ASSVGAGEGTDTQY

V gene: TRBV7-2
CDR3 protein: ASSPSGEGYSYGYT

V gene: TRBV29-1
CDR3 protein: SAIGGTREKLF

V gene: TRBV29-1
CDR3 protein: SGEVADTQY

V gene: TRBV4-1
CDR3 protein: ASSKKRDGLAGGDTQY